This T cell receptor beta chain comes out of a study of beta chain features in type 1 diabetes. Broader study findings: Among patients with Type 1 diabetes, TCRB CDR3s were moderately but significantly shorter in every one of the four CD4+ subsets. For patients, the naive, central memory and Treg TCRB repertoires appeared more alike than for healthy donors.

Each donor gave one heparinised blood draw averaging around 120 mL. The CDR3 runs 14 residues. Germline lookup yields CDR1 SGDLS and CDR2 YYNGEE. The V end was cut by 4 bases, the J end by 2 bases, with 12 bases between. The study reverse transcribed the entire isolated RNA, so it sequenced expressed TCRB transcripts. Clones were sequenced by immunoSEQ multiplex PCR, and TCRdb holds only the in-frame ones, with some missing. The data contain approximately 170,000 clones, roughly 60% of them seen just once; the ten biggest clones take up around 0.096%. Details on this clone: Its antigen is not known.

This TCR was sampled from a man aged 25 to 45 with type 1 diabetes. The sequencing sample was made of naive CD4+ T cells from blood. The gene calls are TRBV9 and TRBJ1-2, with D possibly TRBD1 on 6 matching bases. This chain's CDR3 is CASSSQTGNYGYTF. Here the CDR3 DNA reads TGTGCCAGCAGCTCTCAGACAGGAAACTATGGCTACACCTTC.